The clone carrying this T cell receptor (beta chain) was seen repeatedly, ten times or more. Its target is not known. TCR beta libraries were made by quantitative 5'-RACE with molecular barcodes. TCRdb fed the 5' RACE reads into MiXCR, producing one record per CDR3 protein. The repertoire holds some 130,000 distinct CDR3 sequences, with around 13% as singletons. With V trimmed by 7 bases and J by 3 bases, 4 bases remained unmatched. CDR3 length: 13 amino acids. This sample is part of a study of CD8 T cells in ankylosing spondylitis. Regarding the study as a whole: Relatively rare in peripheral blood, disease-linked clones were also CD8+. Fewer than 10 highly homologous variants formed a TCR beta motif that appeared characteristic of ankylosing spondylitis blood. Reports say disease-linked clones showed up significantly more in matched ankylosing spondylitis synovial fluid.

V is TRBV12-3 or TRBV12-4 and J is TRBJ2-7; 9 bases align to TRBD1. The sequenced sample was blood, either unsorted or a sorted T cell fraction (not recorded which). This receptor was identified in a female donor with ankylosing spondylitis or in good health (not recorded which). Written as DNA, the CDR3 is TGTGCCAGCATGCGGGACAGGGTCTACGAGCAGTACTTC. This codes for CASMRDRVYEQYF.